This T cell receptor beta chain came from a study of shared clonotypes between healthy human individuals. Overall study: The study used three CD4 naive, three CD4 memory, two CD8 naive and one CD8 memory plate per donor. Study conclusions and caveats: Several donors shared about 4.5% of their naive CD4 clonotypes.

A remark on this clone: The target antigen is unknown.

Generated by immunoSEQ multiplex PCR, the TCRdb table keeps only in-frame clones and is missing some. The sample consists of about a million clones, about 80% of them appearing once. V lost 0 bases, J lost 3 bases, and 3 bases stayed unmatched. The CDR3 contains 15 residues. CDR1 and CDR2 from the germline V gene are SGDLS and YYNGEE. Sequencing used memory CD4+ T cells from PBMCs. The subset: CD45RA-negative fraction. The TCR comes from a young man in good health. Some clones in this sample may be carry-over from other donors' samples. The chain recombines TRBV9 with TRBJ2-3, with 8 bases fitting TRBD2. Written as DNA, the CDR3 is TGTGCCAGCAGCGTAGTTAGCGGGGAGACAGATACGCAGTATTTT. Translated, it gives CASSVVSGETDTQYF.